The 5 T cell receptor beta chains below come from one sample, sequenced in a study of blood T cell repertoires in COVID-19. Method: immunoSEQ multiplex PCR; TCRdb's copy keeps in-frame clones and lacks some. This sample has 250,000 to 350,000 clones, with around nine tenths found just once. Sequencing used peripheral blood. These receptor sequences come from a woman under 40 with COVID-19, enrolled during active disease.

The chain joins TRBV7-2 to TRBJ2-7; 8 positions match TRBD1. This CDR3 comprises 16 residues. The germline gives CDR1 SGHTA, CDR2 FQGNSA. Losses at the gene ends were 1 base for V and 0 bases for J; bases not matched to a gene: 5. The CDR3 sequence is CASSLVRTGISYEQYF. The CDR3 DNA reads TGTGCCAGCAGCTTAGTTCGGACAGGGATCTCCTACGAGCAGTACTTC.

V is TRBV2 and J is TRBJ1-5; maybe TRBD1 (5 bases). Per the germline V gene, CDR1 is SNHLY and CDR2 is FYNNEI. V shed 0 bases and J shed 0 bases, with 12 bases lying between them. This CDR3 region has 17 residues. This CDR3 reads CASSEAVGGVSNQPQHF. The CDR3 bases are TGTGCCAGCAGTGAAGCAGTAGGAGGGGTTAGCAATCAGCCCCAGCATTTT.

Here the CDR3 DNA reads TGTGCCAGCAGTCCTATAGCGGGAGGCTACAATGAGCAGTTCTTC. Encoded protein: CASSPIAGGYNEQFF. The chain carries TRBV27 and TRBJ2-1; 10 bases line up with TRBD2. The CDR3 spans 15 residues. Trimming removed 5 bases from V and 3 bases from J; junction bases left unmatched: 4. CDR1 and CDR2 from the germline V gene are MNHEY and SMNVEV (reference sequence).

The chain has TRBV28 and TRBJ1-5; perhaps TRBD1 as D (5 bases). Trimming stripped 6 bases from V and 4 bases from J, with 16 bases between. The CDR3 contains 15 residues. Germline V gives CDR1 MDHEN, CDR2 SYDVKM. The CDR3 region is CASRPRVGGNQPQHF. The CDR3 DNA reads as TGTGCCAGCAGACCCAGGGTTGGGGGGAATCAGCCCCAGCATTTT. The whole variable domain, filled in from reference TRBV28 and TRBJ1-5, reads DVKVTQSSRYLVKRTGEKVFLECVQDMDHENMFWYRQDPGLGLRLIYFSYDVKMKEKGDIPEGYSVSREKKERFSLILESASTNQTSMYLCASRPRVGGNQPQHFGDGTRLSIL.

V gene TRBV28 combines with J gene TRBJ1-6; no firm D call. Germline CDR1 is MDHEN and CDR2 is SYDVKM. The germline V and J ends were trimmed by 6 bases and 5 bases, with 17 bases remaining between them. The CDR3 is 16 residues long. The CDR3 sequence is CASSYPSEANNSPLHF. CDR3 bases: TGTGCCAGCAGCTACCCTTCCGAGGCCAATAATTCACCCCTCCACTTT.